A selection of T cell receptor beta chains follows, all from one sample in a study of CD8 T cells in ankylosing spondylitis. TCRdb re-called the 5' RACE reads through MiXCR, storing one row per CDR3 protein. Among hundreds of thousands of distinct CDR3 sequences listed, about 25% were seen once. Sequenced sample: blood, either unsorted or a sorted T cell fraction (not recorded which). The receptors originated from a male donor with ankylosing spondylitis. Each CDR3 is given with its conserved first and last residue. A D gene is named only where the DNA matches it firmly. Part of the rows lack a size; the others show once, few, many or a class for expanded clones.

TGTGCCAGCAGCTCTAGGGGTACCCTGGGGTGGTCCCTCCACTTT	CASSSRGTLGWSLHF	TRBV7-2	TRBJ1-6	-	-
TGTGCCAGCAGCGTAGCTAGCGGGAGCCAGGGAGAGACCCAGTACTTC	CASSVASGSQGETQYF	TRBV9	TRBJ2-5	TRBD2	-
TGTGCCAGCAGCGTATTGGAGGGGTCCGAGCAGTACTTC	CASSVLEGSEQYF	TRBV7-9	TRBJ2-7	-	-
TGTGCCAGCAGCCAAGAAGGCCAGGTCCTTAAGCAGTACTTC	CASSQEGQVLKQYF	TRBV11-2	TRBJ2-7	-	-
TGCAGTGCTAGATCCGGGACGCAAGAGACCCAGTACTTC	CSARSGTQETQYF	TRBV20-1	TRBJ2-5	-	few
TGTGCCAGCAGCGTTGTACTAGCGGGCGATGAGCAGTTCTTC	CASSVVLAGDEQFF	TRBV9	TRBJ2-1	TRBD2	few
TGCAGTGCTAGAGGAGAGGGGGGGCCTAGCGGGAGTCGGCATGAGCAGTTCTTC	CSARGEGGPSGSRHEQFF	TRBV20-1	TRBJ2-1	TRBD2	-
TGTGCCAGCAGACGGGACGGATCTAACTATGGCTACACCTTC	CASRRDGSNYGYTF	TRBV3-1	TRBJ1-2	-	few
TGTGCCAGCAGCTACGGGACTATCGGCGCAGATACGCAGTATTTT	CASSYGTIGADTQYF	TRBV3-1	TRBJ2-3	TRBD2	-
TGTGCCAGCAGCCAAGAATACAGGGGAGAGACCCAGTACTTC	CASSQEYRGETQYF	TRBV3-1	TRBJ2-5	TRBD1	few
TGTGCCAGCGGGGAGTCTCGGGGAACAGAGCAGTTCTTC	CASGESRGTEQFF	TRBV4-2	TRBJ2-1	-	few
TGCAGTGCTAGACACAGGGGGCGTTATATAACCTACGAGCAGTACTTC	CSARHRGRYITYEQYF	TRBV20-1	TRBJ2-7	TRBD1	few
TGCAGTGCTAGTCCTACAGGCGGCCAGCCCCAGCATTTT	CSASPTGGQPQHF	TRBV20-1	TRBJ1-5	-	few
TGTGCCACCAGTGATGGGGGGGCGCATCAGCCCCAGCATTTT	CATSDGGAHQPQHF	TRBV24-1	TRBJ1-5	-	few
TGTGCCAGCAGCTTGTCCCCGGGACCCGAAGCTTTCTTT	CASSLSPGPEAFF	TRBV7-9	TRBJ1-1	-	few
TGCGCCAGCAGTGAGTCAGGGGCAGGACAGCCCCAGCATTTT	CASSESGAGQPQHF	TRBV10-2	TRBJ1-5	-	-
TGTGCCAGCAGAGAGCAGTACAATGAGCAGTTCTTC	CASREQYNEQFF	TRBV12-3/TRBV12-4	TRBJ2-1	-	-
TGCAGTGCGCGGCGGGTCCTAAGAACAGATACGCAGTATTTT	CSARRVLRTDTQYF	TRBV20-1	TRBJ2-3	-	few
TGCGCCAGCAGTAGCCTAGCGGGATATGAGCAGTTCTTC	CASSSLAGYEQFF	TRBV5-1	TRBJ2-1	TRBD2	-
TGTGCCAGCAGCCACCCCAGGGCCGGAAAACTGTTTTTT	CASSHPRAGKLFF	TRBV7-9	TRBJ1-4	-	few
TGTGCCAGCAGCCGGCCACAGGGTAAGAGGAACACTGAAGCTTTCTTT	CASSRPQGKRNTEAFF	TRBV4-2	TRBJ1-1	-	-
TGTGCCAGCAGGGCGGACAGGAGGAATCAGCCCCAGCATTTT	CASRADRRNQPQHF	TRBV2	TRBJ1-5	TRBD1	few
TGTGCCAGCAGCGAAAGGAGCGGGAGCTCCACTGAGCAGTTCTTC	CASSERSGSSTEQFF	TRBV11-2	TRBJ2-1	TRBD2	-
TGTGCCAGCAGCACCGGACTAGCGGAGAGCAATGAGCAGTTCTTC	CASSTGLAESNEQFF	TRBV12-3/TRBV12-4	TRBJ2-1	TRBD2	-
TGTGCCAGCAGCCGGCACGGGGCGGAGGATCAGCCCCAGCATTTT	CASSRHGAEDQPQHF	TRBV12-3/TRBV12-4	TRBJ1-5	-	many
TGTGCCAGCAGCTCCCCGACAGGGACGTACGAGCAGTACTTC	CASSSPTGTYEQYF	TRBV7-2	TRBJ2-7	TRBD1	once
TGTGCCAGCAGTCCAGGACAGGGGTCGGGCTCGAACTATGGCTACACCTTC	CASSPGQGSGSNYGYTF	TRBV27	TRBJ1-2	TRBD1	-
TGTGCCAGCAGTCGGGACAACGTCGGCGACGAGCAGTACTTC	CASSRDNVGDEQYF	TRBV12-3/TRBV12-4	TRBJ2-7	-	few
TGCGCCAGCAGCTTGGAGCCCTACAATGAGCAGTTCTTC	CASSLEPYNEQFF	TRBV5-1	TRBJ2-1	-	-
TGTGCCAGCAGTTTCCATGGGGACGGCCAGCCCCAGCATTTT	CASSFHGDGQPQHF	TRBV12-3/TRBV12-4	TRBJ1-5	-	few
TGTGCCAGCAGCTTTACCGCAAACTATAATTCACCCCTCCACTTT	CASSFTANYNSPLHF	TRBV7-9	TRBJ1-6	-	few
TGTGCCAGCAGCCACAGCGGCACCGGGGAGCTGTTTTTT	CASSHSGTGELFF	TRBV3-1	TRBJ2-2	-	few
TGTGCCAGCAGCTTAAGCGGCAGGGTGACGAGCAGGTCCTACGAGCAGTACTTC	CASSLSGRVTSRSYEQYF	TRBV11-1	TRBJ2-7	-	-
TGTGCCAGCAGCTTGGGGACAGGCACCTGGACAGATACGCAGTATTTT	CASSLGTGTWTDTQYF	TRBV11-3	TRBJ2-3	TRBD1	-
TGTGCCAGCAGTTTAGGAAGAGGACAGGCGGACACTGAAGCTTTCTTT	CASSLGRGQADTEAFF	TRBV12-3/TRBV12-4	TRBJ1-1	TRBD1	many
TGTGCCAGCAGCCCTACGGCGGCTAGCGGGAGAGACGAGCAGTACTTC	CASSPTAASGRDEQYF	TRBV4-2	TRBJ2-7	TRBD2	once
TGTGCCAGCAGCGCCGATATGAACACTGAAGCTTTCTTT	CASSADMNTEAFF	TRBV7-8	TRBJ1-1	-	few
TGTGCCAGCAGGGAGGCAGGAGTGCCAGATACGCAGTATTTT	CASREAGVPDTQYF	TRBV12-3/TRBV12-4	TRBJ2-3	-	-
TGTGCCAGCAGCTTAGGGACAGGGTTAGGAAACACCATATATTTT	CASSLGTGLGNTIYF	TRBV7-2	TRBJ1-3	TRBD1	few
TGTGCCAGCAGTTTTTTACTAGCTCTTGGTGTCTTATCAGATACGCAGTATTTT	CASSFLLALGVLSDTQYF	TRBV12-3/TRBV12-4	TRBJ2-3	-	few
TGTGCCACCAGTGATGAACTAGCGGGGGTATTGGGTGAGCAGTTCTTC	CATSDELAGVLGEQFF	TRBV24-1	TRBJ2-1	TRBD2	few
TGTGCCAGCAGAAAGCGGGGGCCCGTCACAGATACGCAGTATTTT	CASRKRGPVTDTQYF	TRBV2	TRBJ2-3	TRBD2	few
TGTGCCAGCAGCTTATGGGGGCACACTGAAGCTTTCTTT	CASSLWGHTEAFF	TRBV11-2	TRBJ1-1	-	few
TGTGCCAGCAGCCACCCCCCTTTGGGGACCTACGAGCAGTACTTC	CASSHPPLGTYEQYF	TRBV11-2	TRBJ2-7	-	many
TGTGCCAGCAGTTTGACAGTGGACGGGGAGCAGTACTTC	CASSLTVDGEQYF	TRBV12-3/TRBV12-4	TRBJ2-7	-	many
TGCAGCGTCGTCCCGGGACTTCACACAGATACGCAGTATTTT	CSVVPGLHTDTQYF	TRBV29-1	TRBJ2-3	-	few